The rows below give T cell receptor beta chains drawn from one sample of a study of beta chain features in type 1 diabetes. The repertoire was sequenced with immunoSEQ multiplex PCR; TCRdb's copy has only in-frame clones and lacks some. The sample shows over 700,000 clones, about 17% of them seen only once. The sequenced sample was naive CD4+ T cells from blood. These receptor sequences come from a woman under 30 in good health. Both conserved end residues are part of each CDR3. D genes are given only for firm matches. Expanded clones get a size class; other rows say once, few or many, or leave the size out.

CDR3 DNA	CDR3 protein	clone size	J gene	D gene	V gene
TGTGCCAGCACCGATTTGGGAGCAGGGGATGAGCAGTTCTTC	CASTDLGAGDEQFF	few	TRBJ2-1	.	TRBV28
TGTGCCAGCAGCTTAGCGGGAGGTTACAATGAGCAGTTCTTC	CASSLAGGYNEQFF	.	TRBJ2-1	.	TRBV7-9
TGTGCCAGCAGTTTAGATTCCGCTGGGGCCAACGTCCTGACTTTC	CASSLDSAGANVLTF	.	TRBJ2-6	.	TRBV28
TGTGCCAGCAGCTCTCCTTTGGGTCTCCCATTGGAGGTCCAGTACTTC	CASSSPLGLPLEVQYF	.	TRBJ2-5	.	TRBV7-2
TGTGCCAGCAGCTTAGTCATTAACACTGAAGCTTTCTTT	CASSLVINTEAFF	few	TRBJ1-1	.	TRBV7-2
TGTGCCAGTAGTACCTACCGGACAGCCGAGCAGTACTTC	CASSTYRTAEQYF	.	TRBJ2-7	.	TRBV19
TGTGCCAGCAGCCGCGGCCCCTGGAACACTGAAGCTTTCTTT	CASSRGPWNTEAFF	.	TRBJ1-1	.	TRBV6-5
TGTGCCAGTAGTACCCGCCCACTAGCGGGAATACAAGAGACCCAGTACTTC	CASSTRPLAGIQETQYF	few	TRBJ2-5	TRBD2	TRBV19
TGTGCCATCAAATTGTTCACCACCGGGGAGCTGTTTTTT	CAIKLFTTGELFF	few	TRBJ2-2	.	TRBV10-3
TGTGCCAGCAGCTTAACTAGCGGTCTTGGGAATGAGCAGTTCTTC	CASSLTSGLGNEQFF	few	TRBJ2-1	TRBD2	TRBV7-9
TGTGCCAGCAGCGTAACTGGGGACAATCAGCCCCAGCATTTT	CASSVTGDNQPQHF	.	TRBJ1-5	.	TRBV9
TGTGCCAGCAGAGCTCCAGGGACAACTAATGAAAAACTGTTTTTT	CASRAPGTTNEKLFF	few	TRBJ1-4	.	TRBV7-9
TGTGCCAGCAGCTCACAGGCAGGGGCATTTGGCTACACCTTC	CASSSQAGAFGYTF	.	TRBJ1-2	.	TRBV7-9
TGTGCCAGCAGCCCGAACCGCGCGAACACCGGGGAGCTGTTTTTT	CASSPNRANTGELFF	few	TRBJ2-2	.	TRBV11-2
TGTGCCAGCAGTTTCGACAGCTTCGACTATGGCTACACCTTC	CASSFDSFDYGYTF	.	TRBJ1-2	.	TRBV28
TGTGCCAGCAGCCTCGGACAGACGTATGGCTACACCTTC	CASSLGQTYGYTF	few	TRBJ1-2	.	TRBV4-2
TGTGCCAGCAGCCAAGGGACTAGCGGGAGCCACTTGTTCTTC	CASSQGTSGSHLFF	few	TRBJ2-1	TRBD2	TRBV7-3
TGTGCCAGCAGTGAAGCGGGACTAGCGAGACCCCAGTTCTTC	CASSEAGLARPQFF	few	TRBJ2-1	TRBD2	TRBV6-1
TGTGCCAGCAGCTTCGGGACAGGGGTTACCTACGAGCAGTACTTC	CASSFGTGVTYEQYF	.	TRBJ2-7	TRBD1	TRBV7-2
TGTGCCAGCAGCGCCGGGACAGGGCCCTACGAGCAGTACTTC	CASSAGTGPYEQYF	.	TRBJ2-7	TRBD1	TRBV9
TGTGCCAGCAGCTTATTGCCTCCAGGCCGGACCGCTAACTATGGCTACACCTTC	CASSLLPPGRTANYGYTF	few	TRBJ1-2	.	TRBV7-9
TGTGCCAGCAGTGGATCAAGGGACGAGCAGTACTTC	CASSGSRDEQYF	.	TRBJ2-7	.	TRBV28
TGTGCCAGCAGCCCGGAGCGTGCTAGCGGGATGTACGAGCAGTACTTC	CASSPERASGMYEQYF	.	TRBJ2-7	TRBD2	TRBV7-9
TGTGCCAGCAGTGAACAGGGACCCTTCGGCTATGGCTACACCTTC	CASSEQGPFGYGYTF	few	TRBJ1-2	.	TRBV2
TGTGCCAGCAGTTTACGCAACAGGGAAGAGACCCAGTACTTC	CASSLRNREETQYF	.	TRBJ2-5	.	TRBV28
TGTGCCAGCAGCCCCGGGACTAGCAGGAACAATGAGCAGTTCTTC	CASSPGTSRNNEQFF	.	TRBJ2-1	TRBD2	TRBV2
TGTGCCAGCAGCCCGTTGGGACAGGGGTATAATTCACCCCTCCACTTT	CASSPLGQGYNSPLHF	.	TRBJ1-6	TRBD1	TRBV7-2
TGCGCCAGCAGCTTGGCTGGACTACCGGGCTACGAGCAGTACTTC	CASSLAGLPGYEQYF	.	TRBJ2-7	.	TRBV5-1
TGCGCCAGCAGCTTGGACGGTCCCAACACTGAAGCTTTCTTT	CASSLDGPNTEAFF	few	TRBJ1-1	.	TRBV5-1
TGTGCCAGTAGTAACGATGAGCAGTTCTTC	CASSNDEQFF	.	TRBJ2-1	.	TRBV19
TGTGCCAGCAGCCAACAGGGTATCGGGGAGCTGTTTTTT	CASSQQGIGELFF	few	TRBJ2-2	.	TRBV7-8
TGCAGCGCATCGCTGGGGTCCTACGAGCAGTACTTC	CSASLGSYEQYF	few	TRBJ2-7	.	TRBV29-1
TGTGCCAGCAGCTTAGCGGGGGCCCGCGGCACTGAAGCTTTCTTT	CASSLAGARGTEAFF	.	TRBJ1-1	.	TRBV7-9
TGTGCCAGCAGTTTGTTAACTTACTACGAGCAGTACTTC	CASSLLTYYEQYF	.	TRBJ2-7	.	TRBV6-5
TGCGCCAGCAGCTTGGCCGGCAGCTACTCTGGAAACACCATATATTTT	CASSLAGSYSGNTIYF	.	TRBJ1-3	.	TRBV5-1
TGCGCCAGCACCGATCTGACCCAGGGTCCGGATACGCAGTATTTT	CASTDLTQGPDTQYF	.	TRBJ2-3	.	TRBV5-1
TGCGCCAGCAGCCAAGAGTTGGAGCTGCGTCCGGGGCCGCTGACGGGGGCCCAGTACTTC	CASSQELELRPGPLTGAQYF	.	TRBJ2-5	.	TRBV4-3